This paragraph reports one T cell receptor beta chain. Its antigen is unknown. The data were obtained in a study of CD8 T cells in ankylosing spondylitis. Study conclusions and caveats: Blood from ankylosing spondylitis patients appeared to carry a characteristic roughly 8-variant TCR beta motif. Disease-linked clones displayed a CD8+ phenotype and appeared relatively rarely in peripheral blood. From matched ankylosing spondylitis synovial fluid, disease-linked clones were reportedly recovered at significantly enriched levels. Before this, some motif variants had been reported in reactive arthritis synovial fluid and blood.

There are 12 residues in the CDR3. V was shortened by 4 bases and J by 4 bases, with 7 bases between the two germline ends. Germline V lookup: CDR1 MNHNY, CDR2 SVGAGI (reference sequence). A single record per CDR3 protein comes from TCRdb applying MiXCR to the 5' RACE reads. The data show some 800,000 distinct CDR3 sequences, over 9.5% seen once. This clonotype was sampled from a male donor with ankylosing spondylitis. Sequencing used blood, either unsorted or a sorted T cell fraction (not recorded which). The chain carries TRBV6-6 and TRBJ1-2, with no clear D. The CDR3 region is CASSSTLYGYTF. CDR3 DNA: TGTGCCAGCAGTTCGACCCTCTATGGCTACACCTTC.